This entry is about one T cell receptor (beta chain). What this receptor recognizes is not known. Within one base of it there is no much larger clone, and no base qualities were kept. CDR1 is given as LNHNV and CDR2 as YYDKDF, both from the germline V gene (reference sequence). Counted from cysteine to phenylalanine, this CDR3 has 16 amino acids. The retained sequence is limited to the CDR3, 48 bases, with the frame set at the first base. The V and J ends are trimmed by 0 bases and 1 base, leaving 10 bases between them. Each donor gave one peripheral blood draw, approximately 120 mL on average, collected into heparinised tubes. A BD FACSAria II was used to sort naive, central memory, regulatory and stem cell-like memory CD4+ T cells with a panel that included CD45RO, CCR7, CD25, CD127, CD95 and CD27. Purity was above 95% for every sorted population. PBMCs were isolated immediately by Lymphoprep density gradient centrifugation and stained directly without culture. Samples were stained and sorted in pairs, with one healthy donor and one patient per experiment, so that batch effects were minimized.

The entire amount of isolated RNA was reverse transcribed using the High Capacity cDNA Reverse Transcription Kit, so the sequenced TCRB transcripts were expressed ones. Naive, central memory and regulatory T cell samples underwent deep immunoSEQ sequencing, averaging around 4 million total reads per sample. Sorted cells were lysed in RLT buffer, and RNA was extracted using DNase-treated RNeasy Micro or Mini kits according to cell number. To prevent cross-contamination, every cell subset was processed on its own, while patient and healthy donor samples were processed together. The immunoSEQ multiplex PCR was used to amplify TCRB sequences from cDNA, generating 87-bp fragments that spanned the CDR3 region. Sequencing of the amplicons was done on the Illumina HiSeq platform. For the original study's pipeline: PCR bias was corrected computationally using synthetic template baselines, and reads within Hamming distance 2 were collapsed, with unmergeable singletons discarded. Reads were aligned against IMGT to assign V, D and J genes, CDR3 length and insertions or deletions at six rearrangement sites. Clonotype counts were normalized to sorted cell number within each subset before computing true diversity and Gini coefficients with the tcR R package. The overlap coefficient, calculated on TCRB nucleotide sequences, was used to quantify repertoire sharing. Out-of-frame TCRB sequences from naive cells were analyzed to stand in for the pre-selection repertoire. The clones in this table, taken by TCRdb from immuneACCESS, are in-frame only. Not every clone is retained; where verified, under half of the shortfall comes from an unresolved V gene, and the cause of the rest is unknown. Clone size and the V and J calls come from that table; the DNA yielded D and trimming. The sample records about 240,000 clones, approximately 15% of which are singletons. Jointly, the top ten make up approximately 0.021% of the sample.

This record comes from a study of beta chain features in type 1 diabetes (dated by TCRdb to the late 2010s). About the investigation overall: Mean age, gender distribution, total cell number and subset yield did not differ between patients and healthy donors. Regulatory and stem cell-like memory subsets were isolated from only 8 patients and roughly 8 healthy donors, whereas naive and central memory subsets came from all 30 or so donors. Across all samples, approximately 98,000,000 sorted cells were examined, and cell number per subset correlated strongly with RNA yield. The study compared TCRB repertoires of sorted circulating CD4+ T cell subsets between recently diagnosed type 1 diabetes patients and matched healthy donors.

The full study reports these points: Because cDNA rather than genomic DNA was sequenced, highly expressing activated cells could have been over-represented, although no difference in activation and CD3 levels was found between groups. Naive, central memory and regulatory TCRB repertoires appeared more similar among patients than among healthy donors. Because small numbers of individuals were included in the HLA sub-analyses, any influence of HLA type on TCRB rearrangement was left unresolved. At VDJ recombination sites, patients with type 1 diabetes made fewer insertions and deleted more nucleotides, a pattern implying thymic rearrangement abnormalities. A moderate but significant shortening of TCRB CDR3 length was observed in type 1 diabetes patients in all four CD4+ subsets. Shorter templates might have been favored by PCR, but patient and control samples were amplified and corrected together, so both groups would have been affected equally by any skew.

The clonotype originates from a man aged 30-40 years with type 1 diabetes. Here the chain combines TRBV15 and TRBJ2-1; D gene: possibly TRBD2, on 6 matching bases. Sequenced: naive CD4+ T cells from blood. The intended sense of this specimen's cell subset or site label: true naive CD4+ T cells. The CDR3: CATSRDPGGSYNEQFF. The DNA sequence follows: TGTGCCACCAGCAGAGATCCCGGGGGATCCTACAATGAGCAGTTCTTC.